The 15 T cell receptor beta chains below come from one sample, sequenced in a study of blood T cell repertoires in COVID-19. TCRdb's copy holds only in-frame clones and misses some; the assay was immunoSEQ multiplex PCR. The sample includes 100,000 to 150,000 clones, around 89% of them seen just once. Sequencing input: peripheral blood. The receptors come from a man between 45 and 60 years old with acute or convalescent COVID-19.

This rearrangement joins TRBV29-1 to TRBJ1-6, with a possible D match to TRBD1 (5 bases). CDR3 length: 13 residues. From germline, CDR1 is SQVTM and CDR2 ANQGSEA. V dropped 6 bases and J dropped 4 bases, with 10 bases sitting between them. DNA of the CDR3: TGCAGCGTGTCCCGGGGGTATAATTCACCCCTCCACTTT. It translates to CSVSRGYNSPLHF.

The chain uses TRBV14 and TRBJ1-2; TRBD1 might be the D (6 bases). The ends were cut back, 3 bases at V and 8 bases at J, with 13 bases in the middle. CDR3 size: 13 residues. Germline CDR1 is SGHDN and CDR2 is FVKESK. The CDR3 protein is CASSQPQGRGYTF. The CDR3 coding sequence is TGTGCCAGCAGCCAGCCACAGGGACGCGGCTACACCTTC.

The DNA of the CDR3 is TGTGCCAGCAGCCCTTACAGGGAATCACCCCTCCACTTT. This codes for CASSPYRESPLHF. J is TRBJ1-6 and V is TRBV7-2, with D possibly matching TRBD1 (6 bases). The V and J ends lost 5 bases and 10 bases respectively, with 12 bases between them. Germline loops: CDR1 SGHTA, CDR2 FQGNSA. CDR3 length equals 13 residues.

This chain links TRBV2 with TRBJ1-2; 7 bases agree with TRBD1. V was clipped by 5 bases and J by 8 bases; unmatched bases: 11. Germline assignment: CDR1 SNHLY and CDR2 FYNNEI. This CDR3 has 14 residues. Written as DNA, the CDR3 is TGTGCCAGCAGTCCCCGACAGGGATTTTCCGGCTACACCTTC. It translates to CASSPRQGFSGYTF.

The rearrangement joins TRBV10-3 to TRBJ2-5, with TRBD2 identical over 10 bases. CDR3 size: 14 residues. The germline CDR1 and CDR2 sequences are ENHRY and SYGVKD. The junction had 4 bases not matched to a gene; V was cut back by 4 bases and J by 5 bases. Here the CDR3 reads CAISVRAGGETQYF. The CDR3, as DNA: TGTGCCATCAGTGTCAGAGCGGGAGGGGAGACCCAGTACTTC.

The rearrangement joins TRBV19 to TRBJ2-1; 10 positions match TRBD2. Germline values: CDR1 LNHDA, CDR2 SQIVND (reference sequence). V gave up 0 bases and J gave up 10 bases; unmatched junction bases: 15. This CDR3 is 18 amino acids long. CDR3 bases: TGTGCCAGTAGTATAGAAGTTTCTGGGAGCGGGAGGGCCGGAGAGCAGTTCTTC. It codes for CASSIEVSGSGRAGEQFF. The whole variable domain, remainder taken from reference TRBV19 and TRBJ2-1, is DGGITQSPKYLFRKEGQNVTLSCEQNLNHDAMYWYRQDPGQGLRLIYYSQIVNDFQKGDIAEGYSVSREKKESFPLTVTSAQKNPTAFYLCASSIEVSGSGRAGEQFFGPGTRLTVL.

The V gene is TRBV7-9, the J gene TRBJ2-3, with D maybe TRBD2 (7 bases). Germline V gene data show CDR1 as SEHNR and CDR2 as FQNEAQ (reference sequence). Trimming removed 2 bases from V and 2 bases from J, with 11 bases in between. The CDR3 extends over 15 amino acids. The CDR3 region is CASSLLGGPTDTQYF. CDR3 DNA sequence: TGTGCCAGCAGCTTACTCGGGGGGCCCACAGATACGCAGTATTTT.

The chain couples TRBV7-2 to TRBJ2-3; tentatively, D is TRBD2 (6 bases). Germline CDR1 is SGHTA and CDR2 is FQGNSA. V lost 4 bases to trimming and J lost 8 bases, with 16 bases between them. This CDR3 comprises 14 residues. The CDR3 reads CASSSVGGGTTQYF. The CDR3 nucleotides read TGTGCCAGCAGCTCCGTCGGGGGAGGAACTACGCAGTATTTT.

V is TRBV5-6 and J is TRBJ1-1; D remains unclear. This CDR3 is built from 17 residues. The V end lost 4 bases, the J end lost 1 base, and 20 bases lay between the germline ends. The germline CDR1 and CDR2 sequences are SGHDT and YYEEEE. Here the CDR3 DNA reads TGTGCCAGCAGCCCCACCGGGGTCCCCAGGCGGAACACTGAAGCTTTCTTT. Translation: CASSPTGVPRRNTEAFF. Supplemented by reference TRBV5-6 and TRBJ1-1, the full variable domain reads DAGVTQSPTHLIKTRGQQVTLRCSPKSGHDTVSWYQQALGQGPQFIFQYYEEEERQRGNFPDRFSGHQFPNYSSELNVNALLLGDSALYLCASSPTGVPRRNTEAFFGQGTRLTVV.

The count of this clone is one. The genes are TRBV28 and TRBJ1-2; TRBD1 aligns across 8 bases. From germline, CDR1 is MDHEN and CDR2 SYDVKM. The CDR3 totals 13 residues. V dropped 2 bases and J dropped 11; count of bases not matched to a gene: 7. CDR3 region: CASSLKPWTGYTF. CDR3 in DNA: TGTGCCAGCAGTTTAAAACCGTGGACAGGGTACACCTTC.

The chain employs TRBV7-9 and TRBJ2-4, with TRBD1 identical over 8 bases. Per the germline V gene, CDR1 is SEHNR and CDR2 is FQNEAQ (reference sequence). CDR3 size: 15 residues. With 6 bases clipped from V and 7 bases from J, the junction kept 11 bases outside the gene matches. The CDR3 DNA reads TGTGCCAGCAGTCCTCGAGGACAGGGCCGGAACATTCAGTACTTC. Protein product: CASSPRGQGRNIQYF.

The V and J genes are TRBV14 and TRBJ1-2; D not certain. The V gene's germline CDR1 is SGHDN and CDR2 FVKESK. CDR3 size: 13 residues. Trimming pared 0 bases from V and 6 bases from J, leaving 8 bases between. The CDR3 region is CASSQEKWHGYTF. CDR3 DNA: TGTGCCAGCAGCCAAGAGAAGTGGCATGGCTACACCTTC.

The rearrangement links TRBV2 to TRBJ1-2; D is possibly TRBD1 (6 bases). CDR3 size: 15 residues. Germline CDR1 reads SNHLY; CDR2 reads FYNNEI. V lost 2 bases and J lost 4, with 14 bases in between. The DNA for the CDR3 is TGTGCCAGCAGTGAACGGGCAGGGGAAAGCTATGGCTACACCTTC. As protein: CASSERAGESYGYTF.

The V and J genes are TRBV28 and TRBJ2-7; 7 bases match TRBD1. CDR3 length equals 12 residues. J was trimmed by 2 bases and V by 6 bases; bases with no gene match: 1. Germline lookup yields CDR1 MDHEN and CDR2 SYDVKM. CDR3 residues: CASRTGTYEQYF. In nucleotides, the CDR3 is TGTGCCAGCAGGACAGGGACCTACGAGCAGTACTTC.

This clone was recorded once. This rearrangement joins TRBV7-2 to TRBJ2-7; TRBD1 aligns across 7 bases. The germline V gene encodes CDR1 SGHTA and CDR2 FQGNSA. V was pared by 2 bases and J by 2 bases, with 6 bases of the junction left unmatched. The length of the CDR3 is 15 residues. This chain's CDR3 is CASSLTTGIPYEQYF. In DNA, the CDR3 is TGTGCCAGCAGCTTAACGACAGGGATCCCCTACGAGCAGTACTTC. Full variable domain (missing parts from reference TRBV7-2 and TRBJ2-7): GAGVSQSPSNKVTEKGKDVELRCDPISGHTALYWYRQSLGQGLEFLIYFQGNSAPDKSGLPSDRFSAERTGGSVSTLTIQRTQQEDSAVYLCASSLTTGIPYEQYFGPGTRLTVT.